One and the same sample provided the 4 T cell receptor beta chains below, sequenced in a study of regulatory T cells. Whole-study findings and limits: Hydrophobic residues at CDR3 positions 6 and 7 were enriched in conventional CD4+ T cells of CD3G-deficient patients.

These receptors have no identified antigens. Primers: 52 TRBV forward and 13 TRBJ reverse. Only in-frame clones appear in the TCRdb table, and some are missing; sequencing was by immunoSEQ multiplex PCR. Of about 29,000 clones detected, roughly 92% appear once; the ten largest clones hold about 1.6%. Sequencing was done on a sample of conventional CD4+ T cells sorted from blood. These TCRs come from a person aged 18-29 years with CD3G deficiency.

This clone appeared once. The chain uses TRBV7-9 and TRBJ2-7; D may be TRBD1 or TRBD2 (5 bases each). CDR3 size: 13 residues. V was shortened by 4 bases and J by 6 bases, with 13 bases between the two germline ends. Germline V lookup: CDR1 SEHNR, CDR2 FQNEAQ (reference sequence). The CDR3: CASSSTRGGEQYF. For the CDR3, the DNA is TGTGCCAGCAGCTCCACGAGGGGTGGCGAGCAGTACTTC.

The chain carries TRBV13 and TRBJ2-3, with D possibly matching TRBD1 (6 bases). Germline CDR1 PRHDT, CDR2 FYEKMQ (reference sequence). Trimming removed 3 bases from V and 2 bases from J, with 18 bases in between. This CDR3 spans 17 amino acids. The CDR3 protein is CASSFNSDSPDTDTQYF. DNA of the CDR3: TGTGCCAGCAGCTTTAACTCGGACAGCCCCGACACAGATACGCAGTATTTT. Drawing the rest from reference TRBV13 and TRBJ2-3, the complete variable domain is AAGVIQSPRHLIKEKRETATLKCYPIPRHDTVYWYQQGPGQDPQFLISFYEKMQSDKGSIPDRFSAQQFSDYHSELNMSSLELGDSALYFCASSFNSDSPDTDTQYFGPGTRLTVL.

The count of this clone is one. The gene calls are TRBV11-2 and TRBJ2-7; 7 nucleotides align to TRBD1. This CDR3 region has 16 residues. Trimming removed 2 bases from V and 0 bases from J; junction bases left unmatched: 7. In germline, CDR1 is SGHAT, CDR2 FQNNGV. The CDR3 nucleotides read TGTGCCAGCAGCTTAAGTTCGACAGGGATCTCCTACGAGCAGTACTTC. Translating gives CASSLSSTGISYEQYF.

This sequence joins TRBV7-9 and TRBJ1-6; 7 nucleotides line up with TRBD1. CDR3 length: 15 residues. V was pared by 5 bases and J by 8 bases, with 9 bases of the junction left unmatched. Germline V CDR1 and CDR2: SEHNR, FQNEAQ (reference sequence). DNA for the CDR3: TGTGCCAGCAGCACAAGACAGGGACTCCATTCACCCCTCCACTTT. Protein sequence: CASSTRQGLHSPLHF.